Below are 11 T cell receptor beta chains sequenced from a single sample in a study of T cells in Graves' hyperthyroidism and ophthalmopathy (dated by TCRdb to the late 2010s). Libraries were prepared through multiplex PCR. This sample was sequenced with an Illumina HiSeq 2000. The TCR beta CDR3 regions were amplified from RNA transcripts. The TCR CDR3 was subjected to a first round of RT-PCR using the HTBI primer set and the Qiagen OneStep RT-PCR kit. TCRdb redid the processing of the public reads, applying fastp at Q25 and MiXCR, and retained in-frame beta chains. Under each unique CDR3 protein, matching rows form one entry showing the most common genes and DNA. The sample records 400,000 or so distinct CDR3 sequences, roughly 15% of which are singletons. The biggest ten clones account for 15% to 20% of the sample. Sequencing used blood. These receptors were taken from a woman in her fifties or sixties with Graves' ophthalmopathy.

This clonotype was found many times. CDR3 bases: TGTGCCACGCGACGTCGACAGGGGGTAAATAGCAATCAGCCCCAGCATTTT. It translates to CATRRRQGVNSNQPQHF. The chain combines TRBV28 with TRBJ1-5, with TRBD1 matching over 9 bases. V lost 10 bases and J lost 0; bases outside the gene matches: 13. Germline CDR1 reads MDHEN; CDR2 reads SYDVKM. The CDR3 is made up of 17 amino acids.

Many counts were recorded for this clonotype. V and J are TRBV30 and TRBJ1-1; unclear D gene. Between the trimmed V and J ends, which lost 0 bases and 3 bases, there was a span of 8 bases. This CDR3 has 13 residues. From germline, CDR1 is GTSNPN and CDR2 SVGIG (reference sequence). CDR3 sequence reads: CAWSVEGYTEAFF. CDR3 DNA sequence: TGTGCCTGGAGTGTAGAGGGTTACACTGAAGCTTTCTTT.

The table lists this clonotype with many counts. This chain joins TRBV28 and TRBJ2-6; perhaps TRBD2 as D (6 bases). This CDR3 comprises 17 residues. The ends were cut back, 6 bases at V and 0 bases at J, with 15 bases in the middle. Germline V gene lookup returns CDR1 MDHEN and CDR2 SYDVKM. The CDR3 protein is CASRAGGPSSGANVLTF. The CDR3, as DNA: TGTGCCAGCAGAGCGGGCGGGCCATCCTCTGGGGCCAACGTCCTGACTTTC. The full variable domain, with the rest looked up from reference TRBV28 and TRBJ2-6, is DVKVTQSSRYLVKRTGEKVFLECVQDMDHENMFWYRQDPGLGLRLIYFSYDVKMKEKGDIPEGYSVSREKKERFSLILESASTNQTSMYLCASRAGGPSSGANVLTFGAGSRLTVL.

This clonotype was found many times. The junction shows a germline mismatch at one end, possibly a read error. V usage is TRBV27 and J usage is TRBJ2-5; D is possibly TRBD1 (5 bases). CDR1 and CDR2 from the germline V gene are MNHEY and SMNVEV (reference sequence). This CDR3 is 13 amino acids long. Here the CDR3 reads CASSETEQATQYF. The CDR3 DNA is TGTGCCAGCAGTGAGACAGAGCAAGCGACCCAGTACTTC.

This clonotype was found many times. V gene TRBV5-1 combines with J gene TRBJ2-2; D may be TRBD1 (5 bases). The CDR3 extends over 16 amino acids. The V end was cut by 0 bases, the J end by 4 bases, with 13 bases between. CDR1 and CDR2 (germline): SGHRS, YFSETQ. The CDR3 region has the DNA TGCGCCAGCAGCTTGGCGTCGGTGGGGCTCACCGGGGAGCTGTTTTTT. Protein product: CASSLASVGLTGELFF.

About this clonotype: A read error may be the cause here, since a much bigger clone is one base away. The rearrangement joins TRBV20-1 to TRBJ2-1, with a weak D call TRBD2 (5 bases). CDR3 length equals 12 residues. From germline, CDR1 is DFQATT and CDR2 SNEGSKA (reference sequence). The CDR3 sequence is CRARRTYNEQFF. The CDR3 DNA reads as TGCAGGGCTAGGCGGACTTACAATGAGCAGTTCTTC.

This clonotype was observed a few times. V gene TRBV4-1 combines with J gene TRBJ2-1; 11 nucleotides match TRBD2. The CDR3 runs to 17 residues. V gave up 2 bases and J gave up 6 bases; unmatched junction bases: 9. Germline loops: CDR1 MGHRA, CDR2 YSYEKL. The CDR3 protein is CASSQTLSGRALNEQFF. In DNA, the CDR3 is TGCGCCAGCAGCCAAACCCTTAGCGGGAGGGCCCTCAATGAGCAGTTCTTC.

This clonotype was picked up a small number of times. V gene TRBV19 combines with J gene TRBJ2-3; TRBD2 aligns across 7 bases. The germline CDR1 and CDR2 sequences are LNHDA and SQIVND (reference sequence). Trimming cost V 3 bases and J 2 bases; bases outside gene matches: 2. The CDR3 runs to 14 residues. In nucleotides, the CDR3 is TGTGCCAGTAGTATGAGGGACTACACAGATACGCAGTATTTT. Protein product: CASSMRDYTDTQYF.

This clonotype was seen many times. This sequence joins TRBV2 and TRBJ2-5; D gene unclear. This CDR3 region has 13 residues. Trimming shortened V by 5 bases and J by 4 bases, and 11 bases separated the two germline ends. Per the germline V gene, CDR1 is SNHLY and CDR2 is FYNNEI. The CDR3 protein is CASSRQAGETQYF. As DNA, the CDR3 is TGTGCCAGCAGTCGGCAGGCTGGAGAGACCCAGTACTTC.

This sequence joins TRBV12-5 and TRBJ1-3; D uncertain. Germline lookup yields CDR1 LGHNT and CDR2 FRNRAP. The CDR3 is 14 residues long. Deletions cut 5 bases from V and 3 bases from J, with 11 bases between. The CDR3 DNA reads TGTGCTAGTGGTATCGGGAGTTATGGAAACACCATATATTTT. It specifies CASGIGSYGNTIYF.

This clonotype came up many times. V and J are TRBV6-2 or TRBV6-3 and TRBJ2-7, with 9 bases that match TRBD2. Per germline, CDR1 MNHEY and CDR2 SVGEGT. V lost 2 bases and J lost 7; bases outside the gene matches: 6. This CDR3 contains 14 residues. CDR3 coding DNA: TGTGCCAGCAGTTACAGGTGGCTAGCGGGGGAGCAGTACTTC. This encodes CASSYRWLAGEQYF.